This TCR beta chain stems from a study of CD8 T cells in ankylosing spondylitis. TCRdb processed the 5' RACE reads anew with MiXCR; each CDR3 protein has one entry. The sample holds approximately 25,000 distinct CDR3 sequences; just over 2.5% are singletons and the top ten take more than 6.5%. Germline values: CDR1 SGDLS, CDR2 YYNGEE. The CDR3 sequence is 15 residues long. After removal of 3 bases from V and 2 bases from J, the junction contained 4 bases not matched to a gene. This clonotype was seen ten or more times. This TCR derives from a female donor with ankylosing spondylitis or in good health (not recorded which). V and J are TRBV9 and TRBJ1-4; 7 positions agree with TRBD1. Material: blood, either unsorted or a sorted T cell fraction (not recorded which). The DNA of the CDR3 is TGTGCCAGCAGCGCACAGGGGCTCACTAATGAAAAACTGTTTTTT. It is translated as CASSAQGLTNEKLFF.